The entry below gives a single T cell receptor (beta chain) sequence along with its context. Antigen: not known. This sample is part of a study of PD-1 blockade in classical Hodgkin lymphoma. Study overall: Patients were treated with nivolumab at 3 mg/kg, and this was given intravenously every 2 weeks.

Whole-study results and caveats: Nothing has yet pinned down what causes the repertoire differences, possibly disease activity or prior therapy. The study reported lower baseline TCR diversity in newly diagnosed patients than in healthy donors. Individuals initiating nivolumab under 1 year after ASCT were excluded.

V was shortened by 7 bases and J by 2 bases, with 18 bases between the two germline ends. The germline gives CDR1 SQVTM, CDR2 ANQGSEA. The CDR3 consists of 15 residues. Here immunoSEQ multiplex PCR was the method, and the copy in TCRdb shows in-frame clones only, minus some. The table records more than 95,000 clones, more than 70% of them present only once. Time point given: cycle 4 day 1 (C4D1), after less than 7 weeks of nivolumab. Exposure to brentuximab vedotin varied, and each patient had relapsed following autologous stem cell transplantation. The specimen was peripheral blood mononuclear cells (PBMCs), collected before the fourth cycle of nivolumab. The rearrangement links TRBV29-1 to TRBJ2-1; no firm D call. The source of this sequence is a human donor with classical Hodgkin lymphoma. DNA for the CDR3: TGCAGCGGTGTACCTCTACCTTCCACCTACAATGAGCAGTTCTTC. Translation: CSGVPLPSTYNEQFF.